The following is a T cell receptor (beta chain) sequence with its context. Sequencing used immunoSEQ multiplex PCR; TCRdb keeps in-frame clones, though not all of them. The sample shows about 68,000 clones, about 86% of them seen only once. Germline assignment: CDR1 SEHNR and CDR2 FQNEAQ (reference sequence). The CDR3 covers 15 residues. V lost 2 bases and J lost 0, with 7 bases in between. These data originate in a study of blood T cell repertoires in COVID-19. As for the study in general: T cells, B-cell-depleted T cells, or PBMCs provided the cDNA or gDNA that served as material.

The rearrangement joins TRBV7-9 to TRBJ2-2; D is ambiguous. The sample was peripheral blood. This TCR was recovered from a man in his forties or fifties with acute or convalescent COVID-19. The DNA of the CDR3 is TGTGCCAGCAGCTTACTTAAAACGAACACCGGGGAGCTGTTTTTT. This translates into CASSLLKTNTGELFF.